This is a list of T cell receptor beta chains from one sample in a study of blood T cell repertoires in COVID-19. Clones were sequenced by immunoSEQ multiplex PCR, and TCRdb holds only the in-frame ones, with some missing. The profile shows more than 80,000 clones, about 83% of them singletons. Specimen: peripheral blood. These receptor sequences come from a woman in her 70s with acute or convalescent COVID-19. The CDR3 runs from the conserved cysteine through the conserved F or W. A D gene is named only where the DNA matches it firmly.

>TRBJ1-5|TRBV4-1|TRBD1
CASSQKGGYSNQPQHF
>TRBJ1-5|TRBV29-1|.
CSVSTGTTNQPQHF
>TRBJ2-4|TRBV9|.
CASSVAQHGVQYF
>TRBJ1-1|TRBV29-1|TRBD1
CSTRQGTEAFF
>TRBJ1-1|TRBV19|TRBD1
CASSAPGQGLGEAFF
>TRBJ2-5|TRBV2|TRBD1
CASSENSDRGETQYF
>TRBJ1-4|TRBV5-4|.
CASSENRAATNEKLFF
>TRBJ2-1|TRBV21-1|.
CASSKPLWTGFSNEQFF
>TRBJ1-6|TRBV5-1|.
CASSLATAAAPLHF
>TRBJ1-2|TRBV6-1|.
CASSEGGTYYRYTF
>TRBJ1-2|TRBV2|.
CASSPRPGGFSVYGYTF
>TRBJ2-2|TRBV7-8|.
CASYPRRVQGTGELFF
>TRBJ2-1|TRBV7-3|TRBD2
CASSTSGGSLEQFF
>TRBJ1-2|TRBV28|.
CASSRTRWEPYGYTF
>TRBJ1-2|TRBV11-2|.
CASSSLRRDNYGYTF
>TRBJ1-1|TRBV5-1|TRBD1
CASSQGTGGTEAFF
>TRBJ1-1|TRBV18|.
CASSPPGGNTEAFF
>TRBJ1-3|TRBV30|.
CAWSVQTGRGNTIYF
>TRBJ1-5|TRBV19|.
CASSTVGGPQHF
>TRBJ2-3|TRBV7-7|TRBD2
CASSPFGTSGGRTDTQYF
>TRBJ2-2|TRBV2|.
CASSVVVVVDSGELFF
>TRBJ1-1|TRBV2|.
CASSGGEGTEAFF
>TRBJ1-1|TRBV9|TRBD1
CASSSEGGFRGEAFF
>TRBJ2-2|TRBV6-5|.
CASKDRPNTGELFF